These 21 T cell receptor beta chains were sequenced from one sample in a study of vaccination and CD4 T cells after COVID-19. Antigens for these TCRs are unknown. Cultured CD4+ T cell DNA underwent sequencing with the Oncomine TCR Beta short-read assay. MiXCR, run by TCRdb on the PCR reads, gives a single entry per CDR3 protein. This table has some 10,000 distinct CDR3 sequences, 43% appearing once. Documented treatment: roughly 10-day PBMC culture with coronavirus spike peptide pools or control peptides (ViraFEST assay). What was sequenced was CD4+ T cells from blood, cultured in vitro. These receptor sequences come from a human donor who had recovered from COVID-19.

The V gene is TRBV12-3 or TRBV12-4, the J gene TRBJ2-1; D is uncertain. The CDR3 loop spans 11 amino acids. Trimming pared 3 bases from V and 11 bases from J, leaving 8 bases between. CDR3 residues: CASSLWTQQFF. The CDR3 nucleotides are TGTGCCAGCAGTTTGTGGACGCAGCAGTTCTTC.

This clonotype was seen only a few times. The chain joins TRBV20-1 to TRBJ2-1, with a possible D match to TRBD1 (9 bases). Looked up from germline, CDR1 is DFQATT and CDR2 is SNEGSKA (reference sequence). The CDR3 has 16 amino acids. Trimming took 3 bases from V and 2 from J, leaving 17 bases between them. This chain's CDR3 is CSASRGGQGPYNEQFF. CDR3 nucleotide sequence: TGCAGTGCTAGCCGGGGGGGACAGGGACCCTACAATGAGCAGTTCTTC.

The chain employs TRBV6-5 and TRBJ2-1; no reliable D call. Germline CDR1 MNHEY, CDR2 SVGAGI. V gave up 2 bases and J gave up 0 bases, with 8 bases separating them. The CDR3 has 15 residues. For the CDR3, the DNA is TGTGCCAGCAGTTACGAACGGAGCTCCTACAATGAGCAGTTCTTC. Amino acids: CASSYERSSYNEQFF.

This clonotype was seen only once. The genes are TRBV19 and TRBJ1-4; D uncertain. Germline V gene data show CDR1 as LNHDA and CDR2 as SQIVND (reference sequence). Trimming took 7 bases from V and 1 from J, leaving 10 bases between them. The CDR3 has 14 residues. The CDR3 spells CASTKDGTNEKLFF. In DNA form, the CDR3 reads TGTGCCAGTACAAAGGACGGAACTAATGAAAAACTGTTTTTT. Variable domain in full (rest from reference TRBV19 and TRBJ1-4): DGGITQSPKYLFRKEGQNVTLSCEQNLNHDAMYWYRQDPGQGLRLIYYSQIVNDFQKGDIAEGYSVSREKKESFPLTVTSAQKNPTAFYLCASTKDGTNEKLFFGSGTQLSVL.

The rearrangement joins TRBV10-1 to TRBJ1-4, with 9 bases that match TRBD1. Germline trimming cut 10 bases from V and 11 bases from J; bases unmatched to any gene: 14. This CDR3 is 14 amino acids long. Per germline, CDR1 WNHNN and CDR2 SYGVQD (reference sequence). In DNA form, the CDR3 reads TGCGCCACACTTTTTTGGGACAGGGCGGGGAAACTGTTTTTT. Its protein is CATLFWDRAGKLFF.

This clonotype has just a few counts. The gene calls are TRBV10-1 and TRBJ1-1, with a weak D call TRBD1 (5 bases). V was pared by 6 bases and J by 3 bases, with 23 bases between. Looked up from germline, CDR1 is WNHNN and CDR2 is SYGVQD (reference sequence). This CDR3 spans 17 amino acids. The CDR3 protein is CASSPGGLRGAYTEAFF. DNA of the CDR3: TGCGCCAGCAGCCCTGGCGGCTTGAGGGGCGCGTACACTGAAGCTTTCTTT.

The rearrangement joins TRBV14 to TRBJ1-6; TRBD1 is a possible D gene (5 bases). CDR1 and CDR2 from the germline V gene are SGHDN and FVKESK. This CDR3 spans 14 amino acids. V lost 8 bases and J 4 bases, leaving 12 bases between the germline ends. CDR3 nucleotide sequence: TGTGCCAGCGGGAGGGGCGCGTATAATTCACCCCTCCACTTT. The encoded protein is CASGRGAYNSPLHF.

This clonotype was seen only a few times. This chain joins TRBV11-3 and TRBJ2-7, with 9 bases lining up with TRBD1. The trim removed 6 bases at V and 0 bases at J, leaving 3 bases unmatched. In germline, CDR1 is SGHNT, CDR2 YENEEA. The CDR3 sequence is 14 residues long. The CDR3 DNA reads TGTGCCAGCAGGCGGGACAGGGCCTCCTACGAGCAGTACTTC. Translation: CASRRDRASYEQYF.

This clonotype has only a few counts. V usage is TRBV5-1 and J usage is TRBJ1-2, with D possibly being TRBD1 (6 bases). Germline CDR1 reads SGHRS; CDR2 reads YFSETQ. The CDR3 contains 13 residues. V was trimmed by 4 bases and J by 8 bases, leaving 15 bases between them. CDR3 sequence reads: CASSPEGTRGYTF. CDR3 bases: TGCGCCAGCAGCCCGGAAGGGACACGGGGCTACACCTTC.

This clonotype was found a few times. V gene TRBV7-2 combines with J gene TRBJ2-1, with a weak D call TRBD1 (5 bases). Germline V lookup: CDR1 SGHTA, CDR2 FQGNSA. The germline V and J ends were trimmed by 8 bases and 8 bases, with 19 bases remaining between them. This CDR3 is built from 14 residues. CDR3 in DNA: TGTGCCAGCTCTAAGGGCAGGGAATACCATGAGCAGTTCTTC. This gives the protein CASSKGREYHEQFF.

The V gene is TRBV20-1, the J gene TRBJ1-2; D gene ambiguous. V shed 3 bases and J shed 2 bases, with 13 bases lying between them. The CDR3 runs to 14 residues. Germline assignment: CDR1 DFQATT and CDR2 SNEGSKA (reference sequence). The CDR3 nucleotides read TGCAGTGCTAGTCGGGCGGGGAGCAACTATGGCTACACCTTC. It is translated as CSASRAGSNYGYTF.

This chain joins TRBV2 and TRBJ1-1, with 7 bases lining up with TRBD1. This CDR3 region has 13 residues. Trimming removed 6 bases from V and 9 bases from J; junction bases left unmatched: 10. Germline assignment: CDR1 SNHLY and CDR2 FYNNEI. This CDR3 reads CASREQGWEKAFF. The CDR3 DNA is TGTGCCAGCAGGGAACAGGGGTGGGAGAAAGCTTTCTTT. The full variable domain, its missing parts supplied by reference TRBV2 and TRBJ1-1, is EPEVTQTPSHQVTQMGQEVILRCVPISNHLYFYWYRQILGQKVEFLVSFYNNEISEKSEIFDDQFSVERPDGSNFTLKIRSTKLEDSAMYFCASREQGWEKAFFGQGTRLTVV.

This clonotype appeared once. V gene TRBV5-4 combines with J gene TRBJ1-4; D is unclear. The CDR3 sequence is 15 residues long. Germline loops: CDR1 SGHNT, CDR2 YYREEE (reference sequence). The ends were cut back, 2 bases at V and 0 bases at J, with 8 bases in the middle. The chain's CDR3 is CASSFDGTTNEKLFF. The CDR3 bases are TGTGCCAGCAGCTTCGACGGTACAACTAATGAAAAACTGTTTTTT. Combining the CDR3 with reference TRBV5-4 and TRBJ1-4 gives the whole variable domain ETGVTQSPTHLIKTRGQQVTLRCSSQSGHNTVSWYQQALGQGPQFIFQYYREEENGRGNFPPRFSGLQFPNYSSELNVNALELDDSALYLCASSFDGTTNEKLFFGSGTQLSVL.

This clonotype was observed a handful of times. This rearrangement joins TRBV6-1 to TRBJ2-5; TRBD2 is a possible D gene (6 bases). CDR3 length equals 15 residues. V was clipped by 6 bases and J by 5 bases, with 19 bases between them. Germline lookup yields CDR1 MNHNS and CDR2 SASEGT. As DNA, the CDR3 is TGTGCCAGCAGCTCGGGACTCACCTCGGGGGAGACCCAGTACTTC. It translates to CASSSGLTSGETQYF.

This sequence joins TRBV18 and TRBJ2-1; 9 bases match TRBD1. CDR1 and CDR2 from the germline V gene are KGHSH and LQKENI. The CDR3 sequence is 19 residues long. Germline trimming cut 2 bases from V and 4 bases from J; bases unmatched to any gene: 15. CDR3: CASSPTRTGVQRVYNEQFF. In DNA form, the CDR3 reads TGTGCCAGCTCACCAACCCGGACAGGGGTCCAGAGGGTGTACAATGAGCAGTTCTTC.

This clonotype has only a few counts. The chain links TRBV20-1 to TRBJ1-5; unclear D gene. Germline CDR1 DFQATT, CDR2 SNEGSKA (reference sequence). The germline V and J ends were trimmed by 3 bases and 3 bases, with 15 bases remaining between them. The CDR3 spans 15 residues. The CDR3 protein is CSARAGSLNNQPQHF. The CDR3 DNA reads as TGCAGTGCTAGGGCAGGATCTCTGAACAATCAGCCCCAGCATTTT.

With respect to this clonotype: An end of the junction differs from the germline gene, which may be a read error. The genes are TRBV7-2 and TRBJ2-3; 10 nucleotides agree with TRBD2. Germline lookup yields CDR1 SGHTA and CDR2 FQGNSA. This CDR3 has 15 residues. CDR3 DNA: TGTGCCAGCAGCTTATCAAGCGGGGGGGCCCCCGGGCGGGATTTT. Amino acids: CASSLSSGGAPGRDF.

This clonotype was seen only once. The DNA for the CDR3 is TGTGCCAGCAGCTTATTGCGGGGGGCTCCTAGCTCTGGGGCCAACGTCCTGACTTTC. Encoded protein: CASSLLRGAPSSGANVLTF. The J gene is TRBJ2-6, the V gene TRBV7-9; TRBD2 aligns across 8 bases. CDR1 and CDR2 from the germline V gene are SEHNR and FQNEAQ (reference sequence). V shed 2 bases and J 0 bases; nucleotides not matched to a gene: 9. This CDR3 contains 19 residues.

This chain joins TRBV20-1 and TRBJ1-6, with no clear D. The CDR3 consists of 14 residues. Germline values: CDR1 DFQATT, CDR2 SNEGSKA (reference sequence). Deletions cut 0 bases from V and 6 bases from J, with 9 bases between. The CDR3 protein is CSARDRRSNSPLHF. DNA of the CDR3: TGCAGTGCTAGAGATCGGCGCAGTAATTCACCCCTCCACTTT.

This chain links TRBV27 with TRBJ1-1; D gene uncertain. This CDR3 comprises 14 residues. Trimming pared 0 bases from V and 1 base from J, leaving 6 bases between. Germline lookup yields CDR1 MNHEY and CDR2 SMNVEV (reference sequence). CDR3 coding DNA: TGTGCCAGCAGTTTATCTTACCAGAACACTGAAGCTTTCTTT. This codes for CASSLSYQNTEAFF.

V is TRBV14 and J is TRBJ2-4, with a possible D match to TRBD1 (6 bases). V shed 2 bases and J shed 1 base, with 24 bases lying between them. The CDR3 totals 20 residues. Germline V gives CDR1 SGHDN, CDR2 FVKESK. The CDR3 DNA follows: TGTGCCAGCAGCCAATCGTCTTGGGCCACAGGGCTTGCGGCCAAAAACATTCAGTACTTC. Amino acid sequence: CASSQSSWATGLAAKNIQYF.